Listed below are T cell receptor beta chains from one sample, sequenced in a study of blood T cell repertoires in COVID-19. Libraries were prepared by immunoSEQ multiplex PCR; TCRdb keeps only in-frame clonotypes and omits some of them. The sample carries over 250,000 clones, roughly nine tenths recorded once. The sample taken for sequencing was PBMCs or T cells enriched from blood (not recorded which). Receptors originate from a woman aged 18-29 years who had recovered from COVID-19. Each CDR3 is given with its conserved first and last residue. The order of the fields is V gene, J gene, clone size, D gene, CDR3 DNA, CDR3 protein. The D gene is left open where the match is weak. Expanded clones are given a class, and other clones once, few, many or no size at all.

>TRBV29-1|TRBJ1-4|NA|TRBD1
TGCAGCGTTGAAGAGGGTCGAGGAGGGGGCAATGAAAAACTGTTTTTT
CSVEEGRGGGNEKLFF
>TRBV27|TRBJ2-1|few|NA
TGTGCCAGCAGTTTTGGCAGCTACAATGAGCAGTTCTTC
CASSFGSYNEQFF
>TRBV6-2/TRBV6-3|TRBJ1-5|NA|TRBD1
TGTGCCAGCAGCCGAGACAGGGGGAATCAGCCCCAGCATTTT
CASSRDRGNQPQHF
>TRBV3-1/TRBV3-2|TRBJ2-3|NA|TRBD2
TGTGCCAGCAGCCAAGAAAGGACTAGCGGCACAGATACGCAGTATTTT
CASSQERTSGTDTQYF
>TRBV5-1|TRBJ1-4|NA|NA
TGCGCCAGCAGCTTGTTGGCAAGGGGCGAAAAACTGTTTTTT
CASSLLARGEKLFF
>TRBV7-2|TRBJ2-3|NA|TRBD2
TGTGCCAGCAGCTCCCCTTCAGGCGGGGGGGCCACAGATACGCAGTATTTT
CASSSPSGGGATDTQYF
>TRBV7-9|TRBJ1-1|NA|NA
TGTGCCAGCAGCTTATGGTCAGGGGCGAACACTGAAGCTTTCTTT
CASSLWSGANTEAFF
>TRBV5-1|TRBJ2-5|NA|NA
TGCGCCAGCAGCTTTGCTGGGGCTGGGGAGACCCAGTACTTC
CASSFAGAGETQYF
>TRBV7-9|TRBJ1-6|NA|TRBD1
TGTGCCAGCAGCGAAGGACAGGAGAATTCACCCCTCCACTTT
CASSEGQENSPLHF
>TRBV28|TRBJ1-1|NA|NA
TGTGCCATCGGGGGTTTTAACACTGAAGCTTTCTTT
CAIGGFNTEAFF
>TRBV19|TRBJ1-6|NA|TRBD1
TGTGCCAGTAGTCACCCCGGGACAGACCGTTCACCCCTCCACTTT
CASSHPGTDRSPLHF
>TRBV7-2|TRBJ1-1|NA|NA
TGTGCCAGCAGCTTAGTCTCAGGGCATACTGAAGCTTTCTTT
CASSLVSGHTEAFF
>TRBV7-8|TRBJ2-5|NA|NA
TGTGCCAGCAGCCCAGGGCGTTTGAGCCAACAAGAGACCCAGTACTTC
CASSPGRLSQQETQYF
>TRBV3-1/TRBV3-2|TRBJ2-5|NA|NA
TGTGCCAGCAGCCAAGGCAGGGCTTGGGGGACCCAGTACTTC
CASSQGRAWGTQYF
>TRBV6-4|TRBJ2-1|once|TRBD2
TGTGCCAGCAGTGTAGCGGGGGGGTCCTACAATGAGCAGTTCTTC
CASSVAGGSYNEQFF
>TRBV21-1|TRBJ2-7|NA|NA
TGTGCCAGCAGCAAAGTTTCGACTAGCGGGAGCTTTTACGAGCAGTACTTC
CASSKVSTSGSFYEQYF
>TRBV19|TRBJ1-1|NA|TRBD1
TGTGCCAGTAGTACCCCACAGGGGGAAGCTTTCTTT
CASSTPQGEAFF
>TRBV19|TRBJ2-4|NA|TRBD1
TGTGCCAGCCGGGACCGGGACCAGTGGGACAGCATTCAGTACTTC
CASRDRDQWDSIQYF
>TRBV27|TRBJ2-1|NA|NA
TGTGCCAGCAGTTTATCCCTAAACAATGAGCAGTTCTTC
CASSLSLNNEQFF
>TRBV11-3|TRBJ1-4|NA|TRBD1
TGTGCCAGCAGCTTAATACAGGGGCACTCTAATGAAAAACTGTTTTTT
CASSLIQGHSNEKLFF
>TRBV28|TRBJ1-2|NA|NA
TGTGCCAGCAGCTTCACCCCCCAGGGCTATGGCTACACCTTC
CASSFTPQGYGYTF
>TRBV15|TRBJ2-5|NA|TRBD2
TGTGCCACCAGCAGAGAAGGTGGTAGCGGGAGTTTAGAGACCCAGTACTTC
CATSREGGSGSLETQYF
>TRBV28|TRBJ2-3|NA|TRBD2
TGTGCCAGCAGTCTACCCGTAGCGGGAGGGAGGGGAGGTACGCAGTATTTT
CASSLPVAGGRGGTQYF
>TRBV10-3|TRBJ1-6|NA|NA
TGTGCCATCAGTGACAGAAATTCACCCCTCCACTTT
CAISDRNSPLHF